These 17 T cell receptor beta chains share one sample of origin, sequenced in a study of regulatory T cells in long-lasting Graves disease. Researchers made TCR beta libraries by using iRepertoire HTBI primers and running Arm-PCR on CDR3 regions. TCRdb reprocessed the multiplex PCR reads with MiXCR, giving one entry per CDR3 protein. This sample has 250,000 to 300,000 distinct CDR3 sequences, with about 17% found just once. Time point: newly diagnosed GD, antithyroid drugs for less than 3 months. Scientists built the TCR library using RNA that was extracted from PBMCs. These data also formed part of another study, on T cells in Graves' hyperthyroidism and ophthalmopathy.

Specimen: peripheral blood mononuclear cells (PBMCs), collected at new diagnosis, from a patient treated with antithyroid drugs. These receptors were taken from a woman in her twenties or thirties with Graves disease.

This clonotype was counted only a few times. This chain's CDR3 is CASRPRDSYEQYF. DNA of the CDR3: TGTGCCAGTCGACCCCGGGACAGCTACGAGCAGTACTTC. The chain carries TRBV19 and TRBJ2-4, with 7 bases lining up with TRBD1. The J call is uncertain, as TRBJ2-7 better fits the DNA end. This CDR3 spans 13 amino acids. Germline lookup yields CDR1 LNHDA and CDR2 SQIVND (reference sequence).

This clonotype came up a few times. The chain couples TRBV5-8 to TRBJ1-1; TRBD1 is a possible D gene (5 bases). V lost 4 bases and J 7 bases, leaving 17 bases between the germline ends. This CDR3 spans 14 amino acids. Germline V gene sequence: CDR1 SGHTS, CDR2 YDEGEE. The CDR3: CASSASQGWIEAFF. CDR3 in DNA: TGTGCCAGCAGCGCCTCCCAGGGCTGGATTGAAGCTTTCTTT.

This clonotype has ten or more counts. This sequence joins TRBV20-1 and TRBJ2-5; D is possibly TRBD1 or TRBD2 (5 bases each). Germline V gene lookup returns CDR1 DFQATT and CDR2 SNEGSKA (reference sequence). The CDR3 sequence is 13 residues long. The germline V and J ends were trimmed by 5 bases and 6 bases, with 16 bases remaining between them. The CDR3 bases are TGCAGTGCTCCTAAGGGGAGTGTAAAGACCCAGTACTTC. Protein: CSAPKGSVKTQYF.

Of note for this clonotype: A far larger clone lies a single base away; this is likely a read error. The chain joins TRBV6-2 or TRBV6-3 to TRBJ1-1, with D uncertain. Trimming pared 7 bases from V and 0 bases from J, leaving 21 bases between. The CDR3 is 17 amino acids. CDR1 is MNHEY, CDR2 SVGEGT, per germline. The CDR3 DNA follows: TGTGCCAGCACCTCAAGTGCGGGTTTCAGGATGAACACTGAAGCTTTCTTT. Its protein product is CASTSSAGFRMNTEAFF.

In this sample, this clonotype turned up many times. V gene TRBV9 combines with J gene TRBJ2-2, with D unclear. V was shortened by 5 bases and J by 6 bases, with 8 bases between the two germline ends. The germline V gene encodes CDR1 SGDLS and CDR2 YYNGEE. The CDR3 covers 12 residues. The CDR3 region is CASSGLAGELFF. The CDR3 DNA is TGTGCCAGCAGTGGATTGGCCGGGGAGCTGTTTTTT.

Details on this clonotype: A much larger clone differs by one base, so this may be a read error. V and J are TRBV7-9 and TRBJ1-2; unclear D gene. This CDR3 spans 12 amino acids. The V gene lost 5 bases and the J gene lost 4 bases, with 8 bases spanning the gap. Germline V gives CDR1 SEHNR, CDR2 FQNEAQ (reference sequence). The CDR3 here is CASSPTSYGYTF. CDR3 nucleotide sequence: TGTGCCAGCAGCCCCACCAGCTATGGCTACACCTTC.

This clonotype came up many times. The chain is built from TRBV27 and TRBJ2-7; D is perhaps TRBD2 (6 bases). The CDR3 contains 14 residues. The germline V gene encodes CDR1 MNHEY and CDR2 SMNVEV (reference sequence). V lost 0 bases and J 5 bases, leaving 11 bases between the germline ends. The CDR3 DNA sequence: TGTGCCAGCAGTTTATCCGGGGGTACCAACGAGCAGTACTTC. It specifies CASSLSGGTNEQYF.

Remarks on this clonotype: A much bigger clone sits one base away, suggesting this may be a read error. The V and J genes are TRBV12-3 or TRBV12-4 and TRBJ1-4; D possibly corresponds to TRBD1 (5 bases). The CDR3 runs 11 residues. The CDR3 here is CASTLGEKLLF. As DNA, the CDR3 is TGTGCCAGCACCCTGGGGGAAAAACTGCTTTTT.

This clonotype was found many times. The V gene is TRBV14, the J gene TRBJ2-3; D remains ambiguous. CDR3 length equals 16 residues. V dropped 4 bases and J dropped 1 base, with 15 bases sitting between them. Germline loops: CDR1 SGHDN, CDR2 FVKESK. DNA for the CDR3: TGTGCCAGCAGCCTCCCCTTCGGCAGTCGCACAGATACGCAGTATTTT. It codes for CASSLPFGSRTDTQYF.

This clonotype was observed at least ten times. The chain links TRBV20-1 to TRBJ2-7, with TRBD2 matching 11 bases. The germline CDR1 and CDR2 sequences are DFQATT and SNEGSKA (reference sequence). Trimming at V came to 6 bases and at J to 6 bases, leaving 10 bases not matched to a gene. This CDR3 comprises 14 residues. The CDR3 nucleotides are TGCAGTGCACCTAAGACTAGCGGGGATGGCGAGCAGTACTTC. Residues: CSAPKTSGDGEQYF.

This clonotype came up many times. This chain connects TRBV2 to TRBJ2-3; 7 nucleotides agree with TRBD1. V gave up 4 bases and J gave up 14 bases; unmatched junction bases: 6. This CDR3 is built from 11 residues. CDR1 SNHLY and CDR2 FYNNEI come from the germline V gene. The CDR3 region has the DNA TGTGCCAGCAGTGTTAGAGGGGGCCCGTATTTT. Translated: CASSVRGGPYF.

The chain carries TRBV11-2 and TRBJ2-3; 12 nucleotides align to TRBD2. The CDR3 is 16 residues long. After removal of 5 bases from V and 4 bases from J, the junction contained 7 bases not matched to a gene. Germline-derived CDR1 and CDR2 are SGHAT and FQNNGV. DNA of the CDR3: TGTGCCAGCAGCCAAGAGCTAGCGGGAGGGGCAGATACGCAGTATTTT. This encodes CASSQELAGGADTQYF.

This clonotype was observed at least ten times. This chain connects TRBV10-1 to TRBJ2-5; the match to TRBD1 covers 7 bases. The germline CDR1 and CDR2 sequences are WNHNN and SYGVQD (reference sequence). Trimming at V came to 0 bases and at J to 4 bases, leaving 5 bases not matched to a gene. This CDR3 contains 15 residues. The CDR3 is CASSESQGEGETQYF. The CDR3 region has the DNA TGCGCCAGCAGTGAGTCCCAGGGGGAAGGAGAGACCCAGTACTTC.

This clonotype was observed at least ten times. The chain uses TRBV6-1 and TRBJ1-1, with D uncertain. Germline V lookup: CDR1 MNHNS, CDR2 SASEGT. The CDR3 sequence is 15 residues long. Between the trimmed V and J ends, which lost 7 bases and 8 bases, there was a span of 23 bases. CDR3 loop: CASNVIFVGGYEAFF. Written as DNA, the CDR3 is TGTGCCAGCAATGTAATTTTCGTTGGCGGGTACGAAGCTTTCTTT.

This clonotype was detected many times. The V gene is TRBV7-9, the J gene TRBJ1-3, with D perhaps matching TRBD1 (5 bases). This CDR3 is built from 16 residues. The germline V and J ends were trimmed by 2 bases and 3 bases, with 14 bases remaining between them. Germline V gene data show CDR1 as SEHNR and CDR2 as FQNEAQ (reference sequence). CDR3 sequence: CASSLNPGFGGNTIYF. CDR3 in DNA: TGTGCCAGCAGCTTAAACCCAGGGTTTGGTGGAAACACCATATATTTT.

In this sample, this clonotype turned up many times. The rearrangement joins TRBV6-1 to TRBJ1-3; 9 nucleotides align to TRBD1. With 6 bases clipped from V and 4 bases from J, the junction kept 16 bases outside the gene matches. CDR1 MNHNS and CDR2 SASEGT come from the germline V gene. The CDR3 runs 18 residues. This CDR3 is CASRGQGGGYHSGNTIYF. In DNA, the CDR3 is TGTGCCAGCAGGGGACAGGGCGGGGGCTACCACTCGGGAAACACCATATATTTT.

The sample holds many counts of this clonotype. The chain has TRBV3-1 and TRBJ1-1, with D unclear. This CDR3 is built from 13 residues. CDR1 is LGHDT, CDR2 YNNKEL, per germline (reference sequence). The V end was cut by 5 bases, the J end by 4 bases, with 11 bases between. The CDR3 sequence is CASSRELGTEAFF. DNA for the CDR3: TGTGCCAGCAGCAGGGAATTAGGCACTGAAGCTTTCTTT.